Listed here is a single TCR beta chain. The data derive from a study of blood T cell repertoires in COVID-19. The V gene's germline CDR1 is MNHEY and CDR2 SMNVEV (reference sequence). V lost 2 bases and J 4 bases, leaving 8 bases between the germline ends. The CDR3 length is 14 residues. Participants' reported clinical history set cohort assignment. Method: immunoSEQ multiplex PCR; TCRdb's copy keeps in-frame clones and lacks some. The sample holds 150,000 to 200,000 clones, roughly 80% seen once. The TCR sequence derives from a woman in her forties with acute COVID-19. The sequenced material came from PBMCs or T cells enriched from blood (not recorded which). The rearrangement uses TRBV27 and TRBJ2-2; maybe TRBD1 (6 bases). CDR3 loop: CASSLEGVTGELFF. The CDR3 DNA reads TGTGCCAGCAGTTTAGAGGGGGTCACCGGGGAGCTGTTTTTT.